Listed below are T cell receptor beta chains from one sample, sequenced in a study of blood T cell repertoires in COVID-19. Here immunoSEQ multiplex PCR was the method, and the copy in TCRdb shows in-frame clones only, minus some. Of approximately 45,000 clones listed, about 86% are singletons. The specimen sequenced was peripheral blood. These receptors originate from a woman of 80 years or more with acute or convalescent COVID-19. The CDR3 runs from the conserved cysteine through the conserved F or W. D genes are given only for firm matches. Size tells how often a clone was seen (once, few, many) or the class of an expanded clone, and some rows leave it out.

clone_size j_call v_call d_call cdr3_aa cdr3_nt
. TRBJ2-4 TRBV7-9 . CASTPQGKENIQYF TGTGCCAGCACCCCCCAGGGGAAGGAAAACATTCAGTACTTC
once TRBJ2-5 TRBV19 TRBD2 CASSETSGGGETQYF TGTGCCAGTAGTGAGACTAGCGGGGGAGGGGAGACCCAGTACTTC
. TRBJ1-2 TRBV2 . CASSERVPNTF TGTGCCAGCAGTGAGAGGGTACCGAACACCTTC
. TRBJ1-3 TRBV11-2 . CASSLQGGSGNTIYF TGTGCCAGCAGCCTCCAGGGCGGCTCTGGAAACACCATATATTTT
. TRBJ1-2 TRBV12-5 . CASASTANYGYTF TGTGCTAGTGCTTCGACAGCAAACTATGGCTACACCTTC
. TRBJ1-2 TRBV7-9 . CASSLEGGRGYTF TGTGCCAGCAGCCTAGAAGGGGGACGAGGCTACACCTTC
. TRBJ1-3 TRBV30 TRBD1 CAWSNPGTAGNTIYF TGTGCCTGGAGTAACCCCGGGACAGCTGGAAACACCATATATTTT
. TRBJ1-3 TRBV5-1 . CASQPQGTGNTIYF TGCGCCAGCCAACCCCAGGGGACCGGAAACACCATATATTTT
. TRBJ1-1 TRBV5-4 TRBD1 CASRRTGGDTEAFF TGTGCCAGCAGGAGGACAGGGGGGGACACTGAAGCTTTCTTT
. TRBJ2-7 TRBV18 . CASSPNGGREQYF TGTGCCAGCTCACCAAACGGGGGTCGCGAGCAGTACTTC
. TRBJ1-1 TRBV19 TRBD1 CASSIGAGGEKTEAFF TGTGCCAGTAGTATAGGGGCAGGGGGCGAAAAAACTGAAGCTTTCTTT
. TRBJ2-7 TRBV11-2 . CASSFPQGGSYEQYF TGTGCCAGCAGCTTTCCACAGGGGGGGTCCTACGAGCAGTACTTC
. TRBJ2-7 TRBV9 TRBD2 CASSVTSGAYEQYF TGTGCCAGCAGCGTTACTAGCGGAGCCTACGAGCAGTACTTC
. TRBJ1-1 TRBV19 . CASKRQAGDTEAFF TGTGCCAGTAAACGACAGGCCGGGGACACTGAAGCTTTCTTT
. TRBJ2-3 TRBV9 . CASSVGGRAPTDTQYF TGTGCCAGCAGCGTAGGAGGCAGGGCACCCACAGATACGCAGTATTTT
. TRBJ1-1 TRBV7-2 . CASSRGRNTEAFF TGTGCCAGCTCCCGGGGAAGGAACACTGAAGCTTTCTTT
. TRBJ1-1 TRBV18 TRBD1 CASSSNRGHANTEAFF TGTGCCAGCTCGTCTAACAGGGGGCATGCGAACACTGAAGCTTTCTTT
. TRBJ1-1 TRBV10-1 TRBD1 CASSRDRANTEAFF TGCGCCAGCAGTCGGGACAGGGCGAACACTGAAGCTTTCTTT
. TRBJ2-5 TRBV5-8 TRBD1 CASSLEGARIETQYF TGTGCCAGCAGCTTGGAGGGGGCGCGGATAGAGACCCAGTACTTC
. TRBJ1-1 TRBV7-2 . CASSSDRIEAFF TGTGCCAGCAGCTCCGACAGGATTGAAGCTTTCTTT
once TRBJ2-3 TRBV11-1 . CASSPGNQPTDTQYF TGTGCCAGCAGTCCCGGGAACCAGCCCACAGATACGCAGTATTTT
. TRBJ2-1 TRBV5-1 . CASSYFQEAYNEQFF TGCGCCAGCAGCTACTTCCAGGAAGCCTACAATGAGCAGTTCTTC
. TRBJ1-1 TRBV5-1 . CASSPRAENTEAFF TGCGCCAGCAGCCCTCGAGCGGAGAACACTGAAGCTTTCTTT
. TRBJ2-2 TRBV27 . CASSTRVWTGELFF TGTGCCAGCAGTACCAGGGTGTGGACCGGGGAGCTGTTTTTT
. TRBJ1-5 TRBV12-5 . CASGLVEEGQPQHF TGTGCTAGTGGTTTGGTAGAGGAGGGTCAGCCCCAGCATTTT
. TRBJ1-2 TRBV10-2 . CASSETGYGYTF TGCGCCAGCAGTGAAACAGGCTATGGCTACACCTTC
. TRBJ1-1 TRBV29-1 TRBD1 CSVRQGGTEAFF TGCAGCGTTAGACAGGGAGGCACTGAAGCTTTCTTT
. TRBJ2-3 TRBV28 . CASSTGKWRGTDTQYF TGTGCCAGCTCTACAGGGAAGTGGCGGGGCACAGATACGCAGTATTTT
once TRBJ1-2 TRBV6-5 TRBD1 CASRTGTEGLYGYTF TGTGCCAGCAGAACCGGGACAGAAGGCCTCTATGGCTACACCTTC
. TRBJ2-7 TRBV6-5 TRBD1 CASSRDRGGGEQYF TGTGCCAGCAGTCGGGACAGGGGCGGTGGCGAGCAGTACTTC
. TRBJ2-1 TRBV6-5 TRBD1 CASRRGQGSTNEQFF TGTGCCAGCAGAAGGGGACAGGGAAGTACCAATGAGCAGTTCTTC
. TRBJ1-1 TRBV5-1 . CASSLLGTMNTEAFF TGCGCCAGCAGCTTGCTTGGGACAATGAACACTGAAGCTTTCTTT
. TRBJ2-1 TRBV10-2 TRBD2 CASRLRLAGGTNEQFF TGCGCCAGCAGACTACGACTAGCGGGGGGTACGAATGAGCAGTTCTTC
. TRBJ1-1 TRBV6-2/TRBV6-3 . CASSPGGGAEAFF TGTGCCAGCAGCCCCGGGGGAGGGGCTGAAGCTTTCTTT
. TRBJ2-5 TRBV11-2 TRBD2 CASSFSGASGYQETQYF TGTGCCAGCAGCTTTAGCGGGGCTTCGGGCTACCAAGAGACCCAGTACTTC
. TRBJ2-1 TRBV6-5 TRBD2 CASRSGGAYEQFF TGTGCCAGCAGAAGCGGGGGGGCGTATGAGCAGTTCTTC
. TRBJ1-2 TRBV19 TRBD1 CASSTRQGSWYGYTF TGTGCCAGTAGTACTAGACAGGGAAGCTGGTATGGCTACACCTTC